Presented here are 14 T cell receptor beta chains from one specimen sequenced in a study of CD8+CD57+ T cells in acquired aplastic anemia. The TCR beta profiling, which covered VDJ combination and CDR3 sequence, was carried out using genomic DNA as the template. TCRdb re-derived calls from the reads in MiXCR, one entry per CDR3 protein. The repertoire consists of 150,000 to 200,000 distinct CDR3 sequences, with roughly 60% occurring once and the leading ten covering about two fifths. Previously, flow cytometry had revealed CD8+CD57+ cell expansion in the patients chosen for sequencing. Sequencing was carried out using sorted CD4+, CD8+, or CD8+CD57+ T cells (not recorded which) from PBMCs. Every receptor here comes from a human donor with aplastic anemia.

This clonotype occurred a few times. The J gene is TRBJ1-1, the V gene TRBV25-1, with D perhaps TRBD1 (6 bases). Per the germline V gene, CDR1 is MGHDK and CDR2 is SYGVNS. V was pared by 5 bases and J by 4 bases, with 14 bases between. The CDR3 extends over 14 amino acids. The CDR3 loop reads CASSSATGPTEAFF. The CDR3 DNA is TGTGCCAGCAGTTCCGCTACAGGGCCCACTGAAGCTTTCTTT. The full variable domain, with the rest looked up from reference TRBV25-1 and TRBJ1-1, is EADIYQTPRYLVIGTGKKITLECSQTMGHDKMYWYQQDPGMELHLIHYSYGVNSTEKGDLSSESTVSRIRTEHFPLTLESARPSHTSQYLCASSSATGPTEAFFGQGTRLTVV.

The chain uses TRBV15 and TRBJ2-7; TRBD1 might be the D (6 bases). Germline CDR1 LNHNV, CDR2 YYDKDF (reference sequence). The CDR3 spans 14 residues. Trimming shortened V by 2 bases and J by 5 bases, and 13 bases separated the two germline ends. The CDR3 loop reads CATSRLQGAHEQYF. Written as DNA, the CDR3 is TGTGCCACCAGCAGATTACAGGGTGCCCACGAGCAGTACTTC.

A remark on this clonotype: An end of the junction does not agree with germline; a read error may underlie this. This chain connects TRBV9 to TRBJ1-2; D is ambiguous. Germline V lookup: CDR1 SGDLS, CDR2 YYNGEE. The CDR3 is 15 residues long. The CDR3 region has the DNA TGTGCCAGCAGCGTAGGGGGAGGAGGAAACTGTGGCTACACCTTC. Amino acid sequence: CASSVGGGGNCGYTF.

Turning to this clonotype: The junction differs from germline at one of its ends, possibly a read error. The J gene is TRBJ1-1, the V gene TRBV5-6; maybe TRBD1 (6 bases). The CDR3 consists of 11 residues. Germline V gene lookup returns CDR1 SGHDT and CDR2 YYEEEE. The CDR3 is CVSSSFQGSLF. The DNA of the CDR3 is TGTGTCAGCAGCTCATTTCAGGGGAGCCTCTTT.

The chain has TRBV14 and TRBJ1-6; no definite D call. The length of the CDR3 is 13 residues. Trimming took 4 bases from V and 15 from J, leaving 16 bases between them. Germline V gene lookup returns CDR1 SGHDN and CDR2 FVKESK. CDR3 nucleotides: TGTGCCAGCAGCCTCGAGGCGGGTGATAGCCTCCACTTT. This translates into CASSLEAGDSLHF.

This clonotype was recorded once. The rearrangement uses TRBV9 and TRBJ2-7; D unclear. Germline-derived CDR1 and CDR2 are SGDLS and YYNGEE. V dropped 0 bases and J dropped 7 bases, with 11 bases sitting between them. CDR3 length: 13 amino acids. DNA of the CDR3: TGTGCCAGCAGCGTAGGTTTTGGGGATGAGCAGTACTTC. It is translated as CASSVGFGDEQYF.

The chain uses TRBV24-1 and TRBJ1-6; 10 nucleotides line up with TRBD1. The V gene's germline CDR1 is KGHDR and CDR2 SFDVKD. V lost 5 bases to trimming and J lost 7 bases; unmatched junction nucleotides: 10. This CDR3 spans 17 amino acids. CDR3 region: CATSGTTGGVKNSPLHF. The CDR3 DNA is TGTGCCACCAGTGGTACGACAGGGGGCGTGAAGAATTCACCCCTCCACTTT.

This chain connects TRBV24-1 to TRBJ1-1; tentative D call: TRBD1 (5 bases). CDR3 length: 11 amino acids. From germline, CDR1 is KGHDR and CDR2 SFDVKD. The CDR3 DNA follows: TGTGCACGGGGGAGAGGCACTGAAGCTTTCTTT. This codes for CARGRGTEAFF.

The genes are TRBV29-1 and TRBJ2-2; no definite D call. Germline lookup yields CDR1 SQVTM and CDR2 ANQGSEA. The CDR3 extends over 13 amino acids. Trimming cost V 2 bases and J 6 bases, with 10 bases left between them. CDR3 residues: CSVEPSSSGELFF. DNA for the CDR3: TGCAGCGTTGAACCATCTAGTTCCGGGGAGCTGTTTTTT.

The sample holds one count of this clonotype. At one of its ends the junction is not consistent with the germline gene, which may arise from a read error. The chain is built from TRBV15 and TRBJ2-1; 9 bases are a match to TRBD2. The CDR3 spans 18 residues. Germline assignment: CDR1 LNHNV and CDR2 YYDKDF (reference sequence). CDR3 protein: CAASRAFGGLAGLNEQFF. The CDR3 DNA reads as TGTGCCGCCAGCAGAGCCTTCGGAGGGCTAGCGGGACTGAATGAGCAGTTCTTC.

V is TRBV7-3 and J is TRBJ1-2; D is undetermined. CDR3 length: 12 amino acids. With 2 bases removed from V and 4 bases from J, the gap between germline ends came to 5 bases. CDR1 is SGHTA, CDR2 FQGTGA, per germline. The CDR3 sequence is CASSLASYGYTF. For the CDR3, the DNA is TGTGCCAGCAGCTTAGCCAGCTATGGCTACACCTTC.

This clonotype occurred many times. The chain joins TRBV13 to TRBJ2-1; the D gene is possibly TRBD2 (7 bases). This CDR3 has 15 amino acids. The germline V gene encodes CDR1 PRHDT and CDR2 FYEKMQ (reference sequence). Trimming left V 5 bases short and J 6 bases short, with 17 bases between. CDR3 sequence (DNA): TGTGCCAGCAGCCTGGCGGGGGCAGGGGTCAATGAGCAGTTCTTC. Residues: CASSLAGAGVNEQFF.

In its sample, this clonotype was seen many times. The chain uses TRBV11-2 and TRBJ1-1; 12 bases map to TRBD1. The CDR3 loop spans 20 amino acids. The germline CDR1 and CDR2 sequences are SGHAT and FQNNGV. The V and J ends lost 3 bases and 1 base, in that order; junction bases with no gene match: 15. For the CDR3, the DNA is TGTGCCAGCAGCTTTCCTCAAGATATCATGGGACAGGGGGCGAACACTGAAGCTTTCTTT. This translates into CASSFPQDIMGQGANTEAFF.

This chain connects TRBV24-1 to TRBJ2-1; 11 positions match TRBD2. V lost 7 bases to trimming and J lost 4 bases; unmatched junction nucleotides: 17. CDR3 size: 19 residues. The V gene's germline CDR1 is KGHDR and CDR2 SFDVKD. The CDR3: CATSGPTSGSLAAYNEQFF. DNA for the CDR3: TGTGCCACCAGCGGGCCTACTAGCGGGAGTTTGGCTGCGTACAATGAGCAGTTCTTC.